A selection of T cell receptor beta chains follows, all from one sample in a study of graft-versus-host responses after intestinal transplantation. TCRdb's table, derived via immunoSEQ multiplex PCR, lists solely in-frame clones and lacks some. The sample lists under 20,000 clones, 86% occurring once. Material: PBMCs, obtained just over 230 days after intestinal transplant. The receptor source for this set is a human patient who received an intestinal transplant, so some T cells may come from the graft donor. CDR3s include the opening cysteine and the closing phenylalanine or tryptophan. The D gene is left open where the match is weak. Size is stated for part of the rows, as once, few or many counts, or as a class when the clone is expanded.

clone size	J gene	V gene	D gene	CDR3 protein	CDR3 DNA
NA	TRBJ2-5	TRBV11-1	TRBD2	CASSWTSGDQETQYF	TGTGCCAGCAGCTGGACTAGCGGAGACCAAGAGACCCAGTACTTC
NA	TRBJ1-6	TRBV7-9	NA	CASSAADSPLHF	TGTGCCAGTTCAGCAGCTGATTCACCCCTCCACTTT
NA	TRBJ2-3	TRBV11-3	NA	CASTPHHSDPRRWQYF	TGTGCCAGCACCCCCCACCACAGCGATCCCCGCCGTTGGCAGTATTTT
NA	TRBJ1-2	TRBV19	NA	CASRVGIDYGYTF	TGTGCCAGTAGAGTGGGAATTGACTATGGCTACACCTTC
NA	TRBJ1-4	TRBV5-4	NA	CASSSLQAPGHWPEKLFF	TGTGCCAGCAGCTCGCTCCAAGCGCCGGGACACTGGCCTGAAAAACTGTTTTTT
few	TRBJ1-2	TRBV13	TRBD1	CASSGRDSGIYGYTF	TGTGCCAGCAGCGGGCGGGACAGCGGAATATATGGCTACACCTTC
NA	TRBJ2-7	TRBV12-5	NA	CASGLVPLPVKTYEQYF	TGTGCTAGTGGTTTGGTCCCACTACCGGTTAAAACCTACGAGCAGTACTTC
NA	TRBJ2-7	TRBV5-1	NA	CASSLVRDEQYF	TGCGCCAGCAGCTTGGTAAGAGACGAGCAGTACTTC
NA	TRBJ2-5	TRBV30	NA	CAWSGGSVETQYF	TGTGCCTGGAGTGGGGGATCGGTAGAGACCCAGTACTTC
NA	TRBJ1-1	TRBV27	NA	CASSFYGNTEAFF	TGTGCCAGCAGTTTTTATGGGAACACTGAAGCTTTCTTT
NA	TRBJ2-1	TRBV16	NA	CASTEFFNEQFF	TGTGCCAGCACCGAGTTTTTCAATGAGCAGTTCTTC
NA	TRBJ2-7	TRBV5-1	TRBD1	CASSLGGTGENEQYF	TGCGCCAGCAGCTTGGGAGGGACAGGGGAAAACGAGCAGTACTTC
NA	TRBJ2-7	TRBV19	TRBD1	CASSTGQGAHEQYF	TGTGCCAGTAGTACTGGACAGGGGGCCCACGAGCAGTACTTC
NA	TRBJ2-7	TRBV5-1	NA	CASSLDFAGTYEQYF	TGCGCCAGCAGCTTGGATTTTGCGGGTACCTACGAGCAGTACTTC
few	TRBJ1-2	TRBV2	TRBD1	CASSAGQGIHGYTF	TGTGCCAGCAGTGCGGGACAGGGAATCCATGGCTACACCTTC
NA	TRBJ1-2	TRBV6-1	NA	CASSEGWGFYGYTF	TGTGCCAGCAGTGAAGGGTGGGGTTTCTATGGCTACACCTTC
NA	TRBJ1-3	TRBV7-2	NA	CASSQSPHYTISGNTIYF	TGTGCCAGCAGCCAAAGTCCCCATTATACTATTTCTGGAAACACCATATATTTT
NA	TRBJ2-1	TRBV9	NA	CASSVGPYNEQFF	TGTGCCAGCAGCGTAGGTCCCTACAATGAGCAGTTCTTC
NA	TRBJ1-5	TRBV6-5	TRBD1	CASSYSRQGNQPQHF	TGTGCCAGCAGTTACTCGCGACAGGGTAATCAGCCCCAGCATTTT
once	TRBJ1-1	TRBV13	NA	CATSRGSTEAFF	TGTGCCACCTCCCGGGGGAGCACTGAAGCTTTCTTT
NA	TRBJ2-7	TRBV14	NA	CASSQSWYEQYF	TGTGCCAGCAGCCAAAGTTGGTACGAGCAGTACTTC
NA	TRBJ2-7	TRBV27	NA	CASSPPDSPYEQYF	TGTGCCAGCAGTCCACCGGACAGCCCCTACGAGCAGTACTTC